The 29 T cell receptor beta chains below all came from one sample that was sequenced in a study of T cell changes during pregnancy in multiple sclerosis (dated by TCRdb to between 2018 and 2021). The method behind the library was the immunoSEQ multiplex PCR assay. The source is immuneACCESS, and TCRdb retained only in-frame sequences with V and J called. Part of the clones is not carried over; for the studies checked, unresolved V genes explain less than half of this, and the remainder is unexplained. The sample data list just over 40,000 clones, and approximately 88% of these were observed just once. Of the sample, approximately 5.1% falls within the top ten clones. The source material was peripheral blood, sampled in the first trimester of pregnancy. These receptor sequences come from a female donor in good health, enrolled as a control in a pregnancy study.

The V call is TRBV29-1, the J call TRBJ2-7, with D maybe TRBD1 (5 bases). From germline, CDR1 is SQVTM and CDR2 ANQGSEA. Trimming took off 1 base at V and 0 bases at J, with 22 bases between the two ends. The CDR3 contains 18 residues. The CDR3 here is CSVEVVGAGRTISYEQYF. CDR3 sequence (DNA): TGCAGCGTTGAAGTGGTTGGGGCCGGACGGACAATCTCCTACGAGCAGTACTTC.

This chain connects TRBV7-2 to TRBJ2-5; TRBD2 is a possible D gene (5 bases). Trimming took off 1 base at V and 3 bases at J, with 9 bases between the two ends. Germline V gene sequence: CDR1 SGHTA, CDR2 FQGNSA. The CDR3 length is 14 residues. CDR3 in DNA: TGTGCCAGCAGCTTAGGGTCCGGGGAAGAGACCCAGTACTTC. It translates to CASSLGSGEETQYF.

V gene TRBV7-9 combines with J gene TRBJ2-7; tentative D call: TRBD1 (6 bases). The CDR3 has 14 amino acids. V was cut by 2 bases and J by 3 bases, with 11 bases left in between. CDR1 and CDR2 from the germline V gene are SEHNR and FQNEAQ (reference sequence). The CDR3 loop is CASSLPGTRYEQYF. CDR3 in DNA: TGTGCCAGCAGCTTACCCGGGACACGCTACGAGCAGTACTTC.

This chain connects TRBV5-4 to TRBJ1-6; TRBD1 matches 7 bases. The length of the CDR3 is 14 residues. V shed 5 bases and J 14 bases; nucleotides not matched to a gene: 13. Germline CDR1 is SGHNT and CDR2 is YYREEE (reference sequence). The CDR3 nucleotides read TGTGCCAGCAGTAGGGGGCAGGGGGATTGGACCCTCCACTTT. Translating gives CASSRGQGDWTLHF. The complete variable domain, with remaining parts taken from reference TRBV5-4 and TRBJ1-6, reads ETGVTQSPTHLIKTRGQQVTLRCSSQSGHNTVSWYQQALGQGPQFIFQYYREEENGRGNFPPRFSGLQFPNYSSELNVNALELDDSALYLCASSRGQGDWTLHFGNGTRLTVT.

V gene TRBV1 combines with J gene TRBJ1-5; no DNA check was done on the table's D call, TRBD1. TRBV1 is marked as a pseudogene. The CDR3 is made up of 18 amino acids. As DNA, the CDR3 is TGCACCAGCAGCCAAGATAGTGGCGTCAGGGGATCCCATCAGCCCCAGCATTTT. Translated, it gives CTSSQDSGVRGSHQPQHF.

Here the CDR3 reads CASSLGQGEQYF. In nucleotides, the CDR3 is TGTGCCAGCAGCTTGGGGCAGGGCGAGCAGTACTTC. The chain links TRBV5-6 to TRBJ2-7; weak D call: TRBD1 (5 bases). V was trimmed by 0 bases and J by 6 bases, leaving 7 bases between them. Germline CDR1 SGHDT, CDR2 YYEEEE. The length of the CDR3 is 12 residues.

The V and J genes are TRBV7-3 and TRBJ2-3; TRBD2 agrees at 14 bases. The germline gives CDR1 SGHTA, CDR2 FQGTGA. The CDR3 has 18 amino acids. V trimming: 1 base; J trimming: 3 bases; junction bases outside the gene matches: 6. This CDR3 reads CASSLKTSGRAGTDTQYF. Written as DNA, the CDR3 is TGTGCCAGCAGCTTAAAGACTAGCGGGAGGGCCGGGACAGATACGCAGTATTTT.

The chain is built from TRBV5-1 and TRBJ1-1, with D tentatively TRBD1 (6 bases). The CDR3 extends over 16 amino acids. Germline loops: CDR1 SGHRS, CDR2 YFSETQ. Deletions cut 2 bases from V and 0 bases from J, with 14 bases between. This CDR3 is CASSFRGSLMNTEAFF. CDR3 nucleotide sequence: TGCGCCAGCAGCTTCAGGGGAAGTCTTATGAACACTGAAGCTTTCTTT.

This chain connects TRBV7-2 to TRBJ2-3; D not resolved. Looked up from germline, CDR1 is SGHTA and CDR2 is FQGNSA. The CDR3 totals 12 residues. V was clipped by 5 bases and J by 6 bases, with 9 bases between them. This CDR3 is CASSPAGDTQYF. Written as DNA, the CDR3 is TGTGCCAGCAGCCCGGCCGGGGATACGCAGTATTTT.

The chain couples TRBV9 to TRBJ1-3, with D possibly TRBD1 on 5 matching bases. V was shortened by 4 bases and J by 4 bases, with 15 bases between the two germline ends. CDR1 is SGDLS and CDR2 is YYNGEE in the germline V gene. This CDR3 has 15 amino acids. In DNA form, the CDR3 reads TGTGCCAGCAGCACCTACCAGGGTAGGGGAAACACCATATATTTT. Translation gives CASSTYQGRGNTIYF.

This clone is a singleton in its sample. The chain uses TRBV5-1 and TRBJ2-5, with 8 positions matching TRBD1. The V gene's germline CDR1 is SGHRS and CDR2 YFSETQ. This CDR3 is 14 amino acids long. The junction had 6 bases not matched to a gene; V was cut back by 3 bases and J by 5 bases. The CDR3 bases are TGCGCCAGCAGCTATCGGACAGGGCTGGAGACCCAGTACTTC. Amino acid sequence: CASSYRTGLETQYF. Based on the CDR3 plus reference TRBV5-1 and TRBJ2-5, the full variable domain is KAGVTQTPRYLIKTRGQQVTLSCSPISGHRSVSWYQQTPGQGLQFLFEYFSETQRNKGNFPGRFSGRQFSNSRSEMNVSTLELGDSALYLCASSYRTGLETQYFGPGTRLLVL.

This chain links TRBV27 with TRBJ1-2; maybe TRBD1 (5 bases). Germline V lookup: CDR1 MNHEY, CDR2 SMNVEV (reference sequence). CDR3 length: 14 residues. The V and J ends lost 5 bases and 8 bases respectively, with 18 bases between them. The CDR3 DNA reads as TGTGCCAGCAGTCCAGCGGGGACCCGAGGGGGCTACACCTTC. Translation: CASSPAGTRGGYTF.

The chain carries TRBV18 and TRBJ2-1; TRBD2 agrees at 9 bases. Germline V gene data show CDR1 as KGHSH and CDR2 as LQKENI. Trimming at V came to 3 bases and at J to 5 bases, leaving 11 bases not matched to a gene. The CDR3 runs 17 residues. DNA for the CDR3: TGTGCCAGCTCACCGAGGGCTTCAGGCGGGGGGGACAATGAGCAGTTCTTC. This codes for CASSPRASGGGDNEQFF.

V usage is TRBV5-1 and J usage is TRBJ2-3; possible D gene TRBD1, 6 bases. V was trimmed by 4 bases and J by 8 bases, leaving 26 bases between them. The CDR3 has 17 residues. The germline CDR1 and CDR2 sequences are SGHRS and YFSETQ. CDR3 loop: CASSDFGTPPAVGTQYF. In DNA form, the CDR3 reads TGCGCCAGCAGCGATTTCGGGACACCCCCGGCCGTGGGTACGCAGTATTTT.

The chain recombines TRBV7-9 with TRBJ2-7, with D uncertain. The V end lost 3 bases, the J end lost 4 bases, and 4 bases lay between the germline ends. There are 11 residues in the CDR3. Per germline, CDR1 SEHNR and CDR2 FQNEAQ (reference sequence). CDR3 amino acids: CASSFTYEQYF. The CDR3 region has the DNA TGTGCCAGCAGCTTCACATACGAGCAGTACTTC.

The chain links TRBV4-1 to TRBJ1-3; TRBD1 agrees at 10 bases. Germline V gives CDR1 MGHRA, CDR2 YSYEKL. V shed 4 bases and J 2 bases; nucleotides not matched to a gene: 2. This CDR3 is built from 15 residues. CDR3 in DNA: TGCGCCAGCAGCCTTGGACAGGGGGCTGGAAACACCATATATTTT. As protein: CASSLGQGAGNTIYF.

This clone was recorded once. The chain couples TRBV9 to TRBJ1-2, with TRBD1 as a possible D gene (6 bases). CDR1 and CDR2 from the germline V gene are SGDLS and YYNGEE. The CDR3 loop spans 14 amino acids. Trimming shortened V by 4 bases and J by 4 bases, and 14 bases separated the two germline ends. The CDR3: CASSPPQGGYGYTF. CDR3 coding DNA: TGTGCCAGCAGCCCCCCACAGGGTGGCTATGGCTACACCTTC.

The V call is TRBV28, the J call TRBJ1-2, with D unclear. The CDR3 has 12 amino acids. Deletions cut 5 bases from V and 2 bases from J, with 6 bases between. Germline-derived CDR1 and CDR2 are MDHEN and SYDVKM. The CDR3, as DNA: TGTGCCAGCAGTACAACGAACTATGGCTACACCTTC. Amino acids: CASSTTNYGYTF.

In DNA, the CDR3 is TGTGCCAGCAGTCTGACAGGGGCTCAGCCCCAGCATTTT. It yields the protein CASSLTGAQPQHF. The chain is built from TRBV25-1 and TRBJ1-5, with 8 bases matching TRBD1. The CDR3 is made up of 13 amino acids. The V gene end was trimmed by 5 bases and the J gene end by 6 bases; junction bases not matched to a gene: 3. Germline V lookup: CDR1 MGHDK, CDR2 SYGVNS.

This rearrangement joins TRBV10-1 to TRBJ2-3; the match to TRBD2 covers 13 bases. Germline V gene data show CDR1 as WNHNN and CDR2 as SYGVQD (reference sequence). The CDR3 consists of 16 residues. The V segment lost 0 bases and the J segment 3 bases; nucleotides outside the gene matches: 0. CDR3 in DNA: TGCGCCAGCAGTGAGTCGACTAGCGGGAGGACAGATACGCAGTATTTT. Protein product: CASSESTSGRTDTQYF.

This sequence joins TRBV2 and TRBJ1-4, with 10 bases lining up with TRBD1. The V and J ends lost 7 bases and 8 bases, in that order; junction bases with no gene match: 4. The CDR3 runs 13 residues. Germline CDR1 SNHLY, CDR2 FYNNEI. The CDR3 sequence: CASTRDRGEKLFF. The CDR3 nucleotides read TGTGCCAGCACCCGGGACAGGGGCGAAAAACTGTTTTTT.

This rearrangement joins TRBV12-2 to TRBJ2-6; the table's TRBD2 call for D was not verified on the DNA. TRBV12-2 is an annotated pseudogene. This CDR3 has 18 amino acids. CDR3 protein: CASRSGLAGFSGANVLTF. The CDR3 DNA reads as TGTGCAAGTCGCTCGGGACTAGCGGGGTTCTCTGGGGCCAACGTCCTGACTTTC.

This clone was seen a single time. The V gene is TRBV7-9, the J gene TRBJ1-1; 8 bases are shared with TRBD1. The V and J ends lost 1 base and 7 bases, in that order; junction bases with no gene match: 5. Germline V gives CDR1 SEHNR, CDR2 FQNEAQ (reference sequence). The CDR3 consists of 14 residues. The CDR3 DNA is TGTGCCAGCAGCTTAGGACAGGGGATTGGTGAAGCTTTCTTT. As protein: CASSLGQGIGEAFF.

The V gene is TRBV27, the J gene TRBJ2-4; D unclear. Germline lookup yields CDR1 MNHEY and CDR2 SMNVEV (reference sequence). The CDR3 is made up of 13 amino acids. V was pared by 5 bases and J by 1 base, with 6 bases between. The CDR3 reads CASSLEAKNIQYF. DNA of the CDR3: TGTGCCAGCAGTCTAGAGGCCAAAAACATTCAGTACTTC.

The chain employs TRBV19 and TRBJ2-3, with 8 bases fitting TRBD1. This CDR3 spans 15 amino acids. Germline CDR1 reads LNHDA; CDR2 reads SQIVND (reference sequence). The V segment lost 5 bases and the J segment 5 bases; nucleotides outside the gene matches: 9. CDR3 DNA sequence: TGTGCCAGTAGTTTTGGACAGGGAGAGATAGATACGCAGTATTTT. This translates into CASSFGQGEIDTQYF.

In this sample, this clone turned up a few times. The chain carries TRBV5-1 and TRBJ1-1; TRBD1 might be the D (5 bases). Germline V gene data show CDR1 as SGHRS and CDR2 as YFSETQ. The CDR3 runs to 13 residues. V was pared by 4 bases and J by 3 bases, with 10 bases between. The CDR3 sequence is CASSSDSDTEAFF. Written as DNA, the CDR3 is TGCGCCAGCAGCAGTGACAGCGACACTGAAGCTTTCTTT.

The chain recombines TRBV19 with TRBJ1-5; no firm D call. This CDR3 is built from 15 residues. V was trimmed by 3 bases and J by 3 bases, leaving 12 bases between them. CDR1 is LNHDA and CDR2 is SQIVND in the germline V gene (reference sequence). The CDR3 DNA is TGTGCCAGTAGTATTGGCAGCGGGAACAATCAGCCCCAGCATTTT. Its protein product is CASSIGSGNNQPQHF.

The V call is TRBV9, the J call TRBJ2-5; perhaps TRBD2 as D (6 bases). The end of the DNA aligns better with TRBJ2-7, so the J call may be wrong. Germline V CDR1 and CDR2: SGDLS, YYNGEE. This CDR3 is built from 14 residues. For the CDR3, the DNA is TGTGCCAGCAGCGTGATAGGGGAGGCCTACGAGCAGTACTTC. It translates to CASSVIGEAYEQYF.

V usage is TRBV7-2 and J usage is TRBJ2-7; possibly TRBD2 for D (5 bases). The CDR3 covers 15 residues. Per germline, CDR1 SGHTA and CDR2 FQGNSA. V dropped 4 bases and J dropped 3 bases, with 16 bases sitting between them. CDR3 sequence reads: CASSYPTVANYEQYF. In DNA, the CDR3 is TGTGCCAGCAGCTATCCAACGGTAGCGAACTACGAGCAGTACTTC.